This T cell receptor beta chain was recorded in a study of regulatory T cells in long-lasting Graves disease. The study's findings and limits: Patients with persistent disease shared roughly 3,000 public clonotypes, outpacing the 966 shared by new patients.

Time point denoted: newly diagnosed GD, antithyroid drugs for less than 3 months. There was RNA extracted from PBMCs, and the TCR library was made from it. Germline values: CDR1 SGHRS, CDR2 YFSETQ. After removal of 5 bases from V and 4 bases from J, the junction contained 11 bases not matched to a gene. This CDR3 has 15 amino acids. At least ten counts were recorded for this clonotype. The antigen remains unidentified. Sequencing libraries for TCR beta were prepared with iRepertoire HTBI primers and Arm-PCR of CDR3 regions. TCRdb independently ran MiXCR on the multiplex PCR reads; one entry per CDR3 protein. This table holds around 480,000 distinct CDR3 sequences, under 20% found once. These same records also appear under a second study, on T cells in Graves' hyperthyroidism and ophthalmopathy. Per that paper: Ophthalmopathy could be told apart from stable hyperthyroidism with a 13 V-J model. Model-based prediction identified ophthalmopathy a median around 6.5 months prior to its onset.

The sample was peripheral blood mononuclear cells (PBMCs), taken at new diagnosis, from a patient treated with antithyroid drugs. The origin of this receptor is a man aged 35-49 years with Graves disease. The V and J genes are TRBV5-1 and TRBJ1-2; 7 bases fit TRBD1. CDR3 sequence: CASRKGQDRLYGYTF. DNA of the CDR3: TGCGCCAGCAGGAAAGGACAGGATCGACTCTATGGCTACACCTTC.